This T cell receptor (beta chain) was identified during a study of cytomegalovirus exposure and HLA in healthy donors. 13 Jbeta primers and 60 Vbeta primers were used for the PCR. Profiled with immunoSEQ multiplex PCR; TCRdb holds only in-frame clones, not every one. The repertoire includes around 110,000 clones, 71% of them detected once, and less than 3% sits in the top ten. Source material: PBMCs. The sequence was obtained from a female donor in good health and CMV-seronegative.

The CDR3 DNA is TGTGCCAGCAACCCGACAGGGGGTGGGTACGAGCAGTACTTC. Its translation: CASNPTGGGYEQYF. The gene calls are TRBV6-5 and TRBJ2-7; 9 bases match TRBD1. The length of the CDR3 is 14 residues. Germline values: CDR1 MNHEY, CDR2 SVGAGI. Losses at the gene ends were 7 bases for V and 4 bases for J; bases not matched to a gene: 8.